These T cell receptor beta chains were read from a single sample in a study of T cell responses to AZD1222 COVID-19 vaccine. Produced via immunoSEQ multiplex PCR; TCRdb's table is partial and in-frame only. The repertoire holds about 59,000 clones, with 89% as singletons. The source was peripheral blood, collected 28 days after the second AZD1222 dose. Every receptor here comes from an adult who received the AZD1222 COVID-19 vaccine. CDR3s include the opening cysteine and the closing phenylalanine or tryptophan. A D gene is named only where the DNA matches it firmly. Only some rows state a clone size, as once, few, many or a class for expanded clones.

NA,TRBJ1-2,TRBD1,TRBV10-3,CATRGQGVLSGYTF,TGTGCCACACGCGGGCAGGGGGTACTCTCTGGCTACACCTTC
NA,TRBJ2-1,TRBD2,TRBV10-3,CAISGTSKGEQFF,TGTGCCATCAGTGGGACTAGTAAGGGTGAGCAGTTCTTC
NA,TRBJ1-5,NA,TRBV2,CASSQEHSNQPQHF,TGTGCCAGCAGCCAGGAGCATAGCAATCAGCCCCAGCATTTT
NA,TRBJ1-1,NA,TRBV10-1,CASRGQSGAEAFF,TGCGCCAGCAGGGGACAATCGGGGGCTGAAGCTTTCTTT
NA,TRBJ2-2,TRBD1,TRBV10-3,CAISYLNYDRGVTGELFF,TGTGCCATCAGCTACTTGAATTACGACAGGGGGGTTACCGGGGAGCTGTTTTTT
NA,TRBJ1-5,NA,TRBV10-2,CASSGREYSNQPQHF,TGCGCCAGCAGTGGGAGGGAGTATAGCAATCAGCCCCAGCATTTT
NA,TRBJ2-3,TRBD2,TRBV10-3,CAIRGGKHTDTQYF,TGTGCCATCAGGGGGGGGAAGCACACAGATACGCAGTATTTT
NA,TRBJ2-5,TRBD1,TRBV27,CASSTTTGGEIETQYF,TGTGCCAGCAGTACCACGACAGGGGGAGAGATAGAGACCCAGTACTTC
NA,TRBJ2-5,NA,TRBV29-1,CSANRGFVETQYF,TGCAGCGCCAATCGGGGGTTTGTAGAGACCCAGTACTTC
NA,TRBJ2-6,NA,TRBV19,CASSAHDTSGANVLTF,TGTGCCAGTAGTGCCCACGACACCTCTGGGGCCAACGTCCTGACTTTC
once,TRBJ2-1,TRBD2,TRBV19,CASTLTSGVYNEQFF,TGTGCCAGTACCTTGACTAGCGGGGTCTACAATGAGCAGTTCTTC
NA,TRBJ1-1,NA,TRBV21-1,CASSPGATVYTEAFF,TGTGCCAGCAGCCCCGGGGCGACAGTCTACACTGAAGCTTTCTTT
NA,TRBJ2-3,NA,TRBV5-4,CASSLQGPDTQYF,TGTGCCAGCAGCTTGCAGGGCCCAGATACGCAGTATTTT
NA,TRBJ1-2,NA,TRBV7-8,CASSVATANYGYTF,TGTGCCAGCAGCGTCGCTACAGCCAACTATGGCTACACCTTC
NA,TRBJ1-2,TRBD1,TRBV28,CASSSPIVGQVYGYTF,TGTGCCAGCAGTTCCCCAATTGTGGGACAGGTCTATGGCTACACCTTC
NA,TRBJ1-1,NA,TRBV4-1,CASSQDLGGTKPDNTEAFF,TGCGCCAGCAGCCAAGACTTGGGAGGGACGAAGCCTGATAACACTGAAGCTTTCTTT
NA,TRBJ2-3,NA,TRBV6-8,CASSYSMRGLIRTDTQYF,TGTGCCAGCAGTTACTCGATGCGCGGATTAATCCGCACAGATACGCAGTATTTT
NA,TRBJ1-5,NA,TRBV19,CASSIDRAWNQPQHF,TGTGCCAGTAGTATAGACAGGGCTTGGAATCAGCCCCAGCATTTT
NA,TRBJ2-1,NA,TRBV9,CASSVVRPRPRVAYNEQFF,TGTGCCAGCAGCGTAGTTAGGCCCCGCCCCCGGGTAGCCTACAATGAGCAGTTCTTC
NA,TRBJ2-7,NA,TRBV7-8,CASSLVFRLGEQYF,TGTGCCAGCAGCCTCGTTTTCCGGTTGGGCGAGCAGTACTTC
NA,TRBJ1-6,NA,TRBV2,CASSEGSRNSYNSPLHF,TGTGCCAGCAGTGAAGGGTCGCGGAACTCCTATAATTCACCCCTCCACTTT
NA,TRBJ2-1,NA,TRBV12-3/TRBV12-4,CASIQGAVDEQFF,TGTGCCAGCATCCAGGGAGCCGTGGATGAGCAGTTCTTC
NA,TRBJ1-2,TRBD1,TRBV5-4,CASSWGTGNYGYTF,TGTGCCAGCAGCTGGGGGACAGGGAACTATGGCTACACCTTC
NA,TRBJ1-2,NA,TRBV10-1,CASSEYRADGYTF,TGCGCCAGCAGTGAGTATCGGGCAGACGGCTACACCTTC
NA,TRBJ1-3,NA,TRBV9,CASSVSPGAGGNTIYF,TGTGCCAGCAGCGTATCGCCGGGGGCCGGGGGAAACACCATATATTTT
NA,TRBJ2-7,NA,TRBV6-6,CASSYLRQGGPYEQYF,TGTGCCAGCAGCTACCTCCGACAGGGAGGCCCCTACGAGCAGTACTTC
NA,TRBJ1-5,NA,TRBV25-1,CASSEGRERQPQHF,TGTGCCAGCAGTGAAGGCAGGGAACGTCAGCCCCAGCATTTT
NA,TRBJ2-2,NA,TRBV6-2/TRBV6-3,CASSFPVGPNTGELFF,TGTGCCAGCAGTTTCCCGGTGGGCCCGAACACCGGGGAGCTGTTTTTT
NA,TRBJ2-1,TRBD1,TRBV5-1,CASSLDTGGGYNEQFF,TGCGCCAGCAGCTTAGATACAGGGGGCGGTTACAATGAGCAGTTCTTC
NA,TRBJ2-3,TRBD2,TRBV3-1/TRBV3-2,CASSQRGLAGRTDTQYF,TGTGCCAGCAGCCAACGAGGACTAGCGGGGCGCACAGATACGCAGTATTTT
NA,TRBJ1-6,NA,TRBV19,CASSTGPYNSPLHF,TGTGCCAGTAGTACGGGACCCTATAATTCACCCCTCCACTTT
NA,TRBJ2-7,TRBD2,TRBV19,CASSGAGRAGGRYEQYF,TGTGCCAGTAGTGGAGCAGGACGAGCGGGAGGGCGCTACGAGCAGTACTTC
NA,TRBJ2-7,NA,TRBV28,CASSFVVDRTTYEQYF,TGTGCCAGCAGTTTTGTCGTTGACAGGACAACCTACGAGCAGTACTTC
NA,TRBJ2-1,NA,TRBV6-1,CASSEYRRGRNEQFF,TGTGCCAGCAGTGAATATCGCAGGGGCCGCAATGAGCAGTTCTTC
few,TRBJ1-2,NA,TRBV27,CASSLQGPGGYTF,TGTGCCAGCAGTTTACAGGGGCCAGGTGGCTACACCTTC
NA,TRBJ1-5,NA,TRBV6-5,CATRSQGIHQPQHF,TGTGCCACCCGCTCACAGGGTATACATCAGCCCCAGCATTTT
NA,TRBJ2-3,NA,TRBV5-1,CASSLALDTDTQYF,TGCGCCAGCAGCTTGGCCCTGGACACAGATACGCAGTATTTT
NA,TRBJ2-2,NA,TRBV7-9,CASSPGTTNTGELFF,TGTGCCAGCAGCCCGGGGACAACGAACACCGGGGAGCTGTTTTTT
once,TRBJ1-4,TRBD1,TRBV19,CASSPRPGQNNEKLFF,TGTGCCAGTAGTCCACGGCCGGGACAGAATAATGAAAAACTGTTTTTT
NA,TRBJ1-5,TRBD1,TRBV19,CATRGGTGGQPQHF,TGTGCCACTCGGGGGGGGACAGGGGGTCAGCCCCAGCATTTT
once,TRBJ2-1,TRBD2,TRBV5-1,CASSLAGLAGDSSYNEQFF,TGCGCCAGCAGCTTGGCGGGACTAGCGGGGGATTCCTCCTACAATGAGCAGTTCTTC
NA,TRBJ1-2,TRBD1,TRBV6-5,CASTPDRVNGYTF,TGTGCCAGCACCCCGGACAGGGTGAACGGCTACACCTTC